The 28 T cell receptor beta chains reported below all come from one sample, sequenced in a study of Graves' ophthalmopathy and Graves' hyperthyroidism. RNA transcripts were the template, and TCR beta CDR3 regions were amplified from them. HTBI-primed first-round RT-PCR preceded second-round multiplex PCR. MiXCR, applied by TCRdb to the multiplex PCR reads, yields one record per CDR3 protein. The data show approximately 460,000 distinct CDR3 sequences, with over 13% seen just once and about 9.4% held by the top ten. The sample consisted of blood. Every receptor here comes from a woman aged 30 to 39 with Graves' ophthalmopathy.

This clonotype has a single count. The rearrangement joins TRBV5-1 to TRBJ1-2, with TRBD1 identical over 8 bases. CDR1 and CDR2 (germline): SGHRS, YFSETQ. V trimming: 4 bases; J trimming: 6 bases; junction bases outside the gene matches: 8. This CDR3 spans 14 amino acids. CDR3 nucleotides: TGCGCCAGCAGCGGCTGGACAGGGTCGGATGGCTACACCTTC. Its protein product is CASSGWTGSDGYTF.

This chain joins TRBV6-5 and TRBJ2-5; the match to TRBD2 covers 16 bases. CDR3 size: 18 residues. V lost 0 bases to trimming and J lost 2 bases; unmatched junction nucleotides: 3. Germline V gives CDR1 MNHEY, CDR2 SVGAGI. CDR3 sequence reads: CASSYSGLAGGRQETQYF. The CDR3 DNA reads TGTGCCAGCAGTTACTCGGGACTAGCGGGGGGGAGGCAAGAGACCCAGTACTTC.

This clonotype showed up many times. The CDR3 nucleotides read TGCAGTGCTAGAGATCATCGGGCGTACCAAGAGACCCAGTACTTC. This sequence encodes CSARDHRAYQETQYF. The chain couples TRBV20-1 to TRBJ2-5; no reliable D call. The CDR3 runs 15 residues. V shed 0 bases and J shed 0 bases, with 11 bases lying between them. Germline V lookup: CDR1 DFQATT, CDR2 SNEGSKA (reference sequence).

This clonotype occurred many times. CDR3 in amino acids: CAWRGTGHSPLHF. The CDR3 DNA is TGTGCCTGGAGGGGGACCGGGCATTCACCCCTCCACTTT. The V gene is TRBV30, the J gene TRBJ1-6; tentatively, D is TRBD1 (5 bases). V was trimmed by 3 bases and J by 8 bases, leaving 11 bases between them. The length of the CDR3 is 13 residues. Germline V gene data show CDR1 as GTSNPN and CDR2 as SVGIG (reference sequence).

This clonotype showed up many times. The V call is TRBV2, the J call TRBJ1-1; D not certain. CDR1 is SNHLY and CDR2 is FYNNEI in the germline V gene. The CDR3 is made up of 13 amino acids. V shed 3 bases and J shed 1 base, with 6 bases lying between them. In DNA, the CDR3 is TGTGCCAGCAGTGAGTACCCGAACACTGAAGCTTTCTTT. Amino acid sequence: CASSEYPNTEAFF.

On this clonotype: Just one base apart from a much larger clone, this may be a read error. V usage is TRBV3-1 and J usage is TRBJ2-5; tentatively, D is TRBD1 or TRBD2 (6 bases each). Germline CDR1 and CDR2: LGHDT and YNNKEL (reference sequence). The CDR3 is 14 amino acids. The CDR3 is CASSQGTGAETEYF. CDR3 nucleotides: TGTGCCAGCAGCCAAGGAACGGGGGCAGAGACCGAGTACTTC.

This clonotype has at least ten counts. One end of the junction fails to match germline, which may point to a read error. The gene calls are TRBV20-1 and TRBJ2-5; a possible D gene is TRBD2 (6 bases). CDR1 and CDR2 from the germline V gene are DFQATT and SNEGSKA (reference sequence). CDR3 length: 13 amino acids. CDR3 bases: TGCAGTGCGAGAGAGGGGAGGAGAGAGACCCAGTACTTC. Residues: CSAREGRRETQYF.

This clonotype was recorded at least ten times. As DNA, the CDR3 is TGTGCCAGCAGTTTGGGTCTCAAAAACATTCAGTACTTC. Protein product: CASSLGLKNIQYF. The rearrangement uses TRBV28 and TRBJ2-4; no reliable D call. V was clipped by 3 bases and J by 3 bases, with 6 bases between them. This CDR3 has 13 amino acids. CDR1 MDHEN and CDR2 SYDVKM come from the germline V gene.

The table lists this clonotype with many counts. This chain uses TRBV20-1 with TRBJ2-7; D call uncertain. CDR3 length equals 14 residues. Trimming took off 0 bases at V and 2 bases at J, with 11 bases between the two ends. CDR1 DFQATT and CDR2 SNEGSKA come from the germline V gene (reference sequence). The CDR3 spells CSARDRAEAYEQYF. The DNA of the CDR3 is TGCAGTGCTAGAGATCGGGCGGAAGCCTACGAGCAGTACTTC.

This clonotype was found many times. The rearrangement uses TRBV11-2 and TRBJ2-7, with D tentatively TRBD2 (5 bases). Trimming cost V 2 bases and J 2 bases, with 13 bases left between them. The V gene's germline CDR1 is SGHAT and CDR2 FQNNGV. The CDR3 spans 15 residues. CDR3 sequence (DNA): TGTGCCAGCAGCTTATACCGGGGTTCTCCCTACGAGCAGTACTTC. It translates to CASSLYRGSPYEQYF.

This clonotype was recorded at least ten times. The genes are TRBV7-9 and TRBJ2-7; D is undetermined. In germline, CDR1 is SEHNR, CDR2 FQNEAQ (reference sequence). The CDR3 sequence is 12 residues long. Trimming pared 4 bases from V and 7 bases from J, leaving 11 bases between. The CDR3, as DNA: TGTGCCAGCAGCTCTGGGAACAGAGAGCAGTACTTC. Amino acid sequence: CASSSGNREQYF. Supplemented by reference TRBV7-9 and TRBJ2-7, the full variable domain reads DTGVSQNPRHKITKRGQNVTFRCDPISEHNRLYWYRQTLGQGPEFLTYFQNEAQLEKSRLLSDRFSAERPKGSFSTLEIQRTEQGDSAMYLCASSSGNREQYFGPGTRLTVT.

For this clonotype: The germline gene is not matched at one end of the junction; a read error may be the cause. The chain is built from TRBV11-2 and TRBJ2-7, with D perhaps assigned TRBD1 or TRBD2 (5 bases each). The CDR3 runs 12 residues. Germline CDR1 reads SGHAT; CDR2 reads FQNNGV. The CDR3 protein is CASSHPRGERYF. The CDR3 nucleotides are TGTGCCAGCAGCCACCCAAGGGGAGAGCGGTACTTC.

This clonotype was counted ten times or more. J is TRBJ1-5 and V is TRBV6-2 or TRBV6-3, with D possibly matching TRBD1 (5 bases). Germline lookup yields CDR1 MNHEY and CDR2 SVGEGT. The length of the CDR3 is 16 residues. V shed 2 bases and J shed 3 bases, with 14 bases lying between them. The CDR3 loop is CASSYRMGPTNQPQHF. Here the CDR3 DNA reads TGTGCCAGCAGTTACCGGATGGGACCGACCAATCAGCCCCAGCATTTT.

The chain employs TRBV7-8 and TRBJ1-5, with 7 bases lining up with TRBD1. Germline CDR1 and CDR2: SGHVS and FQNEAQ. Trimming removed 1 base from V and 3 bases from J; junction bases left unmatched: 6. CDR3 length: 16 amino acids. The CDR3 sequence: CASSLGDRAFNQPQHF. CDR3 nucleotides: TGTGCCAGCAGCTTAGGAGACAGGGCTTTCAATCAGCCCCAGCATTTT.

This clonotype occurred many times. The chain couples TRBV11-3 to TRBJ1-1; no clear D gene. Germline V gene data show CDR1 as SGHNT and CDR2 as YENEEA. The CDR3 runs to 13 residues. Trimming left V 4 bases short and J 2 bases short, with 8 bases between. Here the CDR3 reads CASSSSHNTEAFF. In nucleotides, the CDR3 is TGTGCCAGCAGCTCCTCACACAACACTGAAGCTTTCTTT. Variable domain in full (rest from reference TRBV11-3 and TRBJ1-1): EAGVVQSPRYKIIEKKQPVAFWCNPISGHNTLYWYLQNLGQGPELLIRYENEEAVDDSQLPKDRFSAERLKGVDSTLKIQPAELGDSAVYLCASSSSHNTEAFFGQGTRLTVV.

The V call is TRBV7-2, the J call TRBJ2-5, with TRBD2 identical over 9 bases. The CDR3 length is 15 residues. The V gene's germline CDR1 is SGHTA and CDR2 FQGNSA. Trimming at V came to 5 bases and at J to 4 bases, leaving 8 bases not matched to a gene. For the CDR3, the DNA is TGTGCCAGCAGCGTCGGACTAGCGCATCGAGAGACCCAGTACTTC. Translation gives CASSVGLAHRETQYF.

This clonotype was detected only a few times. This chain connects TRBV5-1 to TRBJ2-7, with 8 bases identical to TRBD1. Germline assignment: CDR1 SGHRS and CDR2 YFSETQ. The CDR3 runs to 12 residues. V lost 6 bases and J lost 12; bases outside the gene matches: 11. CDR3 coding DNA: TGCGCCAGCACGGATGGGTCGGGACAGGCGTACTTC. It yields the protein CASTDGSGQAYF.

A remark on this clonotype: The CDR3 ends on some other residue instead of the conserved phenylalanine or tryptophan, so this is likely a read error. The limits of the CDR3 on the DNA are not certain, so only TCRdb's listed CDR3 is given. The CDR3 spells CASSPGTAETQDY. The chain carries TRBV6-1 and TRBJ2-5; TRBD1, as called in the table, went unchecked against the DNA. Germline V gives CDR1 MNHNS, CDR2 SASEGT. Counting both end residues, the CDR3 totals 13 amino acids.

This clonotype was counted many times. The J gene is TRBJ1-1, the V gene TRBV18, with a possible D match to TRBD1 (6 bases). CDR1 is KGHSH, CDR2 LQKENI, per germline. The germline V and J ends were trimmed by 6 bases and 8 bases, with 13 bases remaining between them. The CDR3 totals 12 residues. The DNA of the CDR3 is TGTGCCAGCTCCGGGTATGGGACAGAAGCTTTCTTT. This codes for CASSGYGTEAFF.

The chain uses TRBV6-1 and TRBJ2-7, with D perhaps matching TRBD1 or TRBD2 (5 bases each). V dropped 6 bases and J dropped 6 bases, with 24 bases sitting between them. The CDR3 covers 16 residues. From germline, CDR1 is MNHNS and CDR2 SASEGT. The CDR3 DNA is TGTGCCAGCAGGAACCGCCAAACAGGAACTGGGGGCGAGCAGTACTTC. Protein product: CASRNRQTGTGGEQYF.

With regard to this clonotype: A much larger clonotype is one base distant, so this may be a read error. This chain uses TRBV28 with TRBJ2-5, with 10 bases that match TRBD2. CDR3 size: 14 residues. The ends lost 5 bases at V and 5 bases at J; junction bases unmatched: 5. Germline V gene data show CDR1 as MDHEN and CDR2 as SYDVKM. CDR3 region: CASSMPSGSETQYF. DNA for the CDR3: TGTGCCAGCAGTATGCCTAGCGGGAGTGAGACCCAGTACTTC. Based on the CDR3 plus reference TRBV28 and TRBJ2-5, the full variable domain is DVKVTQSSRYLVKRTGEKVFLECVQDMDHENMFWYRQDPGLGLRLIYFSYDVKMKEKGDIPEGYSVSREKKERFSLILESASTNQTSMYLCASSMPSGSETQYFGPGTRLLVL.

This clonotype appeared many times. This sequence joins TRBV6-1 and TRBJ1-1; D is uncertain. Trimming left V 5 bases short and J 3 bases short, with 13 bases between. The CDR3 totals 14 residues. Germline CDR1 MNHNS, CDR2 SASEGT. This CDR3 is CASSPGPGDTEAFF. The CDR3 DNA sequence: TGTGCCAGCAGTCCCGGGCCTGGGGACACTGAAGCTTTCTTT.

The chain is built from TRBV9 and TRBJ1-2; D is undetermined. Germline CDR1 and CDR2: SGDLS and YYNGEE. Trimming removed 0 bases at V and 8 bases at J, with 14 bases between. This CDR3 comprises 14 residues. CDR3 nucleotide sequence: TGTGCCAGCAGCGTAGCGGTCCCGGGTGGGGGCTACACCTTC. It codes for CASSVAVPGGGYTF.

The chain uses TRBV5-1 and TRBJ2-7; 7 bases fit TRBD2. Germline CDR1 and CDR2: SGHRS and YFSETQ. This CDR3 is built from 14 residues. After removal of 1 base from V and 6 bases from J, the junction contained 7 bases not matched to a gene. The chain's CDR3 is CASSLRGGVSEQYF. CDR3 coding DNA: TGCGCCAGCAGCTTGAGGGGAGGGGTCTCCGAGCAGTACTTC.

This clonotype was recorded many times. The chain links TRBV11-3 to TRBJ2-5; 7 bases are a match to TRBD1. CDR1 is SGHNT, CDR2 YENEEA, per germline. CDR3 length equals 14 residues. V shed 4 bases, J shed 5 bases, and the junction held 7 bases outside the gene matches. Here the CDR3 DNA reads TGTGCCAGCAGCTCGGGACAGAATAGGGAGACCCAGTACTTC. Residues: CASSSGQNRETQYF.

This clonotype was picked up many times. The rearrangement joins TRBV5-1 to TRBJ1-1, with TRBD1 matching over 7 bases. With 3 bases clipped from V and 3 bases from J, the junction kept 5 bases outside the gene matches. CDR1 is SGHRS and CDR2 is YFSETQ in the germline V gene. The CDR3 totals 14 residues. The CDR3 bases are TGCGCCAGCAGCTCAACAGGGGCTGACACTGAAGCTTTCTTT. Translating gives CASSSTGADTEAFF.

The V gene is TRBV11-2, the J gene TRBJ2-2, with D perhaps given as TRBD1 or TRBD2 (7 bases each). CDR1 SGHAT and CDR2 FQNNGV come from the germline V gene. V was pared by 3 bases and J by 3 bases, with 20 bases between. CDR3 length: 18 amino acids. CDR3 bases: TGTGCCAGCAGCTTTGGGCAGAGGCAGGGGGGGGACACCGGGGAGCTGTTTTTT. This sequence encodes CASSFGQRQGGDTGELFF.

There are many counts of this clonotype. This rearrangement joins TRBV27 to TRBJ1-1, with TRBD1 matching 7 bases. V was clipped by 6 bases and J by 4 bases; unmatched bases: 8. Germline CDR1 and CDR2: MNHEY and SMNVEV (reference sequence). The CDR3 runs 14 residues. In nucleotides, the CDR3 is TGTGCCAGCAGCCACCCAGGGGGGGGCACTGAAGCTTTCTTT. This encodes CASSHPGGGTEAFF.